These 27 T cell receptor beta chains originate from one sample sequenced in a study of blood T cell repertoires in COVID-19 (dated by TCRdb to the early 2020s). The library came from the immunoSEQ multiplex PCR assay. Sourced from immuneACCESS, this table was stored by TCRdb with only in-frame sequences that have V and J called. A share of the clones is absent; for the studies checked, an unresolved V gene accounts for under half, and the remainder has no known explanation. The sample table holds 70,000 or so clones, of which over 75% were seen once. The ten biggest clones cover roughly a tenth of the sample. Material for sequencing was peripheral blood. All receptors derive from a man between 65 and 80 years old with active or convalescent COVID-19.

This clone was seen more than once but under ten times. This chain joins TRBV4-2 and TRBJ1-1; perhaps TRBD1 as D (5 bases). The CDR3 is 14 residues long. V was shortened by 2 bases and J by 1 base, with 8 bases between the two germline ends. Germline V lookup: CDR1 LGHNA, CDR2 YNFKEQ. The CDR3 DNA is TGTGCCAGCAGCCAACAGGGAGGGAACACTGAAGCTTTCTTT. Translation: CASSQQGGNTEAFF.

The chain is built from TRBV6-6 and TRBJ2-7; 8 bases match TRBD1. The CDR3 covers 14 residues. The J segment lost 3 bases and the V segment lost 4 bases, leaving 5 bases of the junction unmatched. Per the germline V gene, CDR1 is MNHNY and CDR2 is SVGAGI (reference sequence). As DNA, the CDR3 is TGTGCCAGCAGTTGGACAGGGAAGAACTACGAGCAGTACTTC. This gives the protein CASSWTGKNYEQYF.

The chain has TRBV5-4 and TRBJ2-1; 8 bases fit TRBD2. The V gene's germline CDR1 is SGHNT and CDR2 YYREEE (reference sequence). The CDR3 covers 16 residues. Trimming removed 4 bases from V and 10 bases from J; junction bases left unmatched: 16. The DNA of the CDR3 is TGTGCCAGCAGCATGGGAGGGGCCTTAGCGGGAAGAGAGCAGTTCTTC. The encoded protein is CASSMGGALAGREQFF.

The rearrangement uses TRBV10-3 and TRBJ2-1; no clear D gene. V was shortened by 7 bases and J by 0 bases, with 16 bases between the two germline ends. The CDR3 contains 16 residues. Germline CDR1 is ENHRY and CDR2 is SYGVKD. The CDR3 nucleotides are TGTGCCATCACTCGACTTCCAACCAGCTCCTACAATGAGCAGTTCTTC. Translated: CAITRLPTSSYNEQFF.

V gene TRBV5-1 combines with J gene TRBJ2-7; 7 bases map to TRBD1. The length of the CDR3 is 17 residues. CDR1 and CDR2 (germline): SGHRS, YFSETQ. The junction had 16 bases not matched to a gene; V was cut back by 4 bases and J by 3 bases. In DNA form, the CDR3 reads TGCGCCAGCAGCCTACAAGGGACAGCCGATGACTTCTACGAGCAGTACTTC. As protein: CASSLQGTADDFYEQYF.

The chain employs TRBV28 and TRBJ2-6, with D tentatively TRBD2 (6 bases). The V gene's germline CDR1 is MDHEN and CDR2 SYDVKM. This CDR3 is built from 15 residues. V was pared by 6 bases and J by 2 bases, with 11 bases between. The CDR3 reads CASSRTGAGANVLTF. The CDR3 DNA is TGTGCCAGCAGCCGTACGGGGGCTGGGGCCAACGTCCTGACTTTC.

This clone was recorded only once. The chain links TRBV21-1 to TRBJ2-1; TRBD2 reflects the table's D call only, with no check against the DNA. TRBV21-1 is assigned pseudogene status. The CDR3 covers 17 residues. In nucleotides, the CDR3 is TGTGCCAGCAGCAAAGTTTTTACCAAACTACACTACAATGAGCAGTTCTTC. Amino acids: CASSKVFTKLHYNEQFF.

The CDR3, as DNA: TGCAGCGTTGAAGGGGGACAGTCCTACGAGCAGTACTTC. This translates into CSVEGGQSYEQYF. The chain uses TRBV29-1 and TRBJ2-7, with 7 bases fitting TRBD1. The CDR3 covers 13 residues. Trimming cost V 1 base and J 1 base; bases outside gene matches: 1. Germline CDR1 SQVTM, CDR2 ANQGSEA.

The V gene is TRBV3-1 (or the pseudogene TRBV3-2), the J gene TRBJ1-3, with no clear D. This CDR3 spans 16 amino acids. Germline CDR1 is LGHDT and CDR2 is YNNKEL (reference sequence). Trimming cost V 2 bases and J 2 bases, with 13 bases left between them. The CDR3 coding sequence is TGTGCCAGCAGCCAAAGTGCCAACAGTCCTGGAAACACCATATATTTT. Protein: CASSQSANSPGNTIYF.

The chain links TRBV28 to TRBJ2-7, with 8 bases lining up with TRBD1. This CDR3 is 12 amino acids long. The junction had 11 bases not matched to a gene; V was cut back by 6 bases and J by 13 bases. Looked up from germline, CDR1 is MDHEN and CDR2 is SYDVKM. The DNA for the CDR3 is TGTGCCAGCAGGCGACAGGGGAGCGCATCCTACTTC. Protein product: CASRRQGSASYF.

CDR3 sequence (DNA): TGTGCCAGCAGTGCAACTTCGGGAACAGAGCCCTACGAGCAGTACTTC. Translating gives CASSATSGTEPYEQYF. This chain links TRBV27 with TRBJ2-7; perhaps TRBD2 as D (5 bases). Per germline, CDR1 MNHEY and CDR2 SMNVEV (reference sequence). V gave up 5 bases and J gave up 2 bases, with 19 bases separating them. The CDR3 is 16 amino acids.

The chain couples TRBV5-1 to TRBJ1-6; D gene uncertain. V was trimmed by 4 bases and J by 9 bases, leaving 14 bases between them. Germline V gene lookup returns CDR1 SGHRS and CDR2 YFSETQ. The CDR3 totals 14 residues. The CDR3 nucleotides are TGCGCCAGCAGCCCCGGTCCCTCGCCTTCACCCCTCCACTTT. This encodes CASSPGPSPSPLHF. Complete variable domain (other parts from reference TRBV5-1 and TRBJ1-6): KAGVTQTPRYLIKTRGQQVTLSCSPISGHRSVSWYQQTPGQGLQFLFEYFSETQRNKGNFPGRFSGRQFSNSRSEMNVSTLELGDSALYLCASSPGPSPSPLHFGNGTRLTVT.

The gene calls are TRBV27 and TRBJ2-7, with a weak D call TRBD2 (6 bases). Trimming removed 8 bases from V and 7 bases from J, with 24 bases in between. Germline lookup yields CDR1 MNHEY and CDR2 SMNVEV (reference sequence). The CDR3 has 15 residues. The DNA of the CDR3 is TGTGCCAGCTCTCTCAACTCGGGGGTCATGGGGGAGCAGTACTTC. Its protein product is CASSLNSGVMGEQYF.

The CDR3 DNA sequence: TGTGCCAGCAGCGTTGCAGGGGTTGCCTCTGGGGCCAACGTCCTGACTTTC. Amino acid sequence: CASSVAGVASGANVLTF. The chain couples TRBV9 to TRBJ2-6, with D tentatively TRBD1 (6 bases). Germline lookup yields CDR1 SGDLS and CDR2 YYNGEE. The CDR3 sequence is 17 residues long. Trimming took off 2 bases at V and 0 bases at J, with 12 bases between the two ends.

The V call is TRBV9, the J call TRBJ1-2, with D uncertain. The V gene's germline CDR1 is SGDLS and CDR2 YYNGEE. V lost 0 bases and J lost 5, with 14 bases in between. CDR3 length: 15 amino acids. The DNA of the CDR3 is TGTGCCAGCAGCGTAGCCCCCGCGAACGGTTATGGCTACACCTTC. Residues: CASSVAPANGYGYTF.

This rearrangement joins TRBV5-1 to TRBJ1-1, with D possibly matching TRBD1 (6 bases). The CDR3 covers 15 residues. Germline V CDR1 and CDR2: SGHRS, YFSETQ. V was cut by 0 bases and J by 1 base, with 10 bases left in between. CDR3 nucleotides: TGCGCCAGCAGCTTGGGGACAGCTCAGAACACTGAAGCTTTCTTT. Residues: CASSLGTAQNTEAFF.

Turning to this clone: This is likely a read error, given that the CDR3 carries no conserved phenylalanine or tryptophan at its end. Because the CDR3's place on the DNA is in doubt, the DNA is left out and the CDR3 is given as listed by TCRdb. V and J are TRBV5-6 and TRBJ2-3; TRBD1 is the table's D call, not checked against the DNA. The V gene's germline CDR1 is SGHDT and CDR2 YYEEEE. Counting both end residues, the CDR3 totals 12 amino acids. CDR3 region: CASSFTGTGATS.

The rearrangement uses TRBV6-2 or TRBV6-3 and TRBJ2-5; 7 nucleotides align to TRBD1. CDR1 MNHEY and CDR2 SVGEGT come from the germline V gene. V was pared by 6 bases and J by 1 base, with 8 bases of the junction left unmatched. This CDR3 is built from 15 residues. The CDR3 here is CASSRQGLFQETQYF. CDR3 DNA sequence: TGTGCCAGCAGCAGACAGGGATTGTTCCAAGAGACCCAGTACTTC.

With regard to this clone: Distinct nucleotide sequences in the sample also encode this CDR3. The chain combines TRBV4-1 with TRBJ2-1; 7 bases map to TRBD1. V gave up 4 bases and J gave up 6 bases; unmatched junction bases: 6. Germline V lookup: CDR1 MGHRA, CDR2 YSYEKL. This CDR3 spans 14 amino acids. In DNA, the CDR3 is TGCGCCAGCAGCCTGAGACAGGGTGGCAATGAGCAGTTCTTC. Amino acids: CASSLRQGGNEQFF.

The chain couples TRBV18 to TRBJ1-3, with 9 bases aligning to TRBD1. This CDR3 is 14 amino acids long. Germline CDR1 reads KGHSH; CDR2 reads LQKENI. The V and J ends lost 3 bases and 7 bases, in that order; junction bases with no gene match: 4. CDR3 nucleotide sequence: TGTGCCAGCTCACCGTATGGACAGGGGAACACCATATATTTT. It encodes CASSPYGQGNTIYF. Based on the CDR3 plus reference TRBV18 and TRBJ1-3, the full variable domain is NAGVMQNPRHLVRRRGQEARLRCSPMKGHSHVYWYRQLPEEGLKFMVYLQKENIIDESGMPKERFSAEFPKEGPSILRIQQVVRGDSAAYFCASSPYGQGNTIYFGEGSWLTVV.

This chain connects TRBV5-5 to TRBJ1-1; D is possibly TRBD1 (5 bases). The V end was cut by 2 bases, the J end by 0 bases, with 11 bases between. Germline values: CDR1 SGHKS, CDR2 YYEKEE (reference sequence). The CDR3 has 15 amino acids. The CDR3 DNA reads TGTGCCAGCAGCTTTAGGGGCGACATGAACACTGAAGCTTTCTTT. Its translation: CASSFRGDMNTEAFF.

The CDR3 protein is CASSYSRGRTYEQYF. The CDR3 DNA follows: TGTGCCAGCAGTTACTCTCGCGGGAGGACCTACGAGCAGTACTTC. The chain recombines TRBV6-5 with TRBJ2-7; 8 nucleotides agree with TRBD2. V shed 0 bases, J shed 2 bases, and the junction held 3 bases outside the gene matches. The germline V gene encodes CDR1 MNHEY and CDR2 SVGAGI. The CDR3 totals 15 residues.

V usage is TRBV19 and J usage is TRBJ1-6, with 10 bases fitting TRBD1. V was clipped by 8 bases and J by 7 bases; unmatched bases: 5. Germline assignment: CDR1 LNHDA and CDR2 SQIVND (reference sequence). The CDR3 is 14 residues long. In DNA, the CDR3 is TGTGCCAGTTGTTGGACAGGGGGGAATTCACCCCTCCACTTT. Residues: CASCWTGGNSPLHF.

J is TRBJ2-2 and V is TRBV7-9; 9 nucleotides match TRBD2. This CDR3 is 16 amino acids long. V lost 5 bases and J lost 0; bases outside the gene matches: 4. Germline CDR1 and CDR2: SEHNR and FQNEAQ (reference sequence). The chain's CDR3 is CASSPRTSANTGELFF. CDR3 in DNA: TGTGCCAGCAGCCCTAGGACTAGCGCGAACACCGGGGAGCTGTTTTTT.

The rearrangement links TRBV10-3 to TRBJ2-7, with TRBD2 matching 7 bases. J gave up 2 bases and V 7 bases, and 5 bases lay outside the gene matches. This CDR3 spans 13 amino acids. Germline lookup yields CDR1 ENHRY and CDR2 SYGVKD. The CDR3 nucleotides are TGTGCCATCACCGGGGGGACCCCCTACGAGCAGTACTTC. Translation: CAITGGTPYEQYF.

The chain recombines TRBV27 with TRBJ2-7, with 12 bases that match TRBD1. This CDR3 has 16 amino acids. Trimming took 4 bases from V and 0 from J; bases not matched to a gene: 4. From germline, CDR1 is MNHEY and CDR2 SMNVEV (reference sequence). The CDR3 DNA reads TGTGCCAGCAGTTCCGGGACAGGGGGCAGCTCCTACGAGCAGTACTTC. Its protein product is CASSSGTGGSSYEQYF.

V and J are TRBV27 and TRBJ2-7; 7 positions match TRBD1. This CDR3 is 12 amino acids long. Germline CDR1 reads MNHEY; CDR2 reads SMNVEV (reference sequence). The V gene end was trimmed by 10 bases and the J gene end by 5 bases; junction bases not matched to a gene: 8. For the CDR3, the DNA is TGTGCCACGGCACAGGGGACCCACGAGCAGTACTTC. It yields the protein CATAQGTHEQYF.